The 18 T cell receptor beta chains below all came from one sample that was sequenced in a study of shared clonotypes between healthy human individuals. Profiling relied on immunoSEQ multiplex PCR, and the TCRdb table lists in-frame clones only, not all of them. This table holds 450,000 to 500,000 clones, about three quarters found once. Sequenced material: PBMCs. The receptors shown here come from a woman in her forties in good health. Some clones in this sample may be carry-over from other donors' samples.

This chain joins TRBV5-6 and TRBJ1-1, with a possible D match to TRBD1 (6 bases). The CDR3 covers 14 residues. CDR1 SGHDT and CDR2 YYEEEE come from the germline V gene. The V gene lost 4 bases and the J gene lost 5 bases, with 15 bases spanning the gap. The CDR3, as DNA: TGTGCCAGCAGCCCACGACCGGACAGTACTGAAGCTTTCTTT. Translation gives CASSPRPDSTEAFF.

The chain employs TRBV5-1 and TRBJ2-2, with 8 bases lining up with TRBD2. CDR3 length: 16 amino acids. Germline assignment: CDR1 SGHRS and CDR2 YFSETQ. The ends lost 2 bases at V and 0 bases at J; junction bases unmatched: 3. The CDR3 loop reads CASSLLAEPNTGELFF. In DNA form, the CDR3 reads TGCGCCAGCAGCTTACTAGCGGAGCCGAACACCGGGGAGCTGTTTTTT.

The chain carries TRBV28 and TRBJ2-7, with TRBD2 identical over 10 bases. Germline CDR1 MDHEN, CDR2 SYDVKM. V lost 5 bases, J lost 2 bases, and 9 bases stayed unmatched. This CDR3 contains 16 residues. This CDR3 is CASSPSGLADPYEQYF. The CDR3 region has the DNA TGTGCCAGCAGTCCCAGCGGACTAGCGGACCCCTACGAGCAGTACTTC.

V is TRBV11-1 and J is TRBJ2-5; 7 positions match TRBD2. Germline V lookup: CDR1 SGHAT, CDR2 FQDESV (reference sequence). After removal of 1 base from V and 7 bases from J, the junction contained 9 bases not matched to a gene. The CDR3 has 15 amino acids. CDR3 sequence (DNA): TGTGCCAGCAGCTTAGGCGGACTAGTTGGAGGGACCCAGTACTTC. Protein: CASSLGGLVGGTQYF. Looking up the rest from reference TRBV11-1 and TRBJ2-5 gives the full variable domain: EAEVAQSPRYKITEKSQAVAFWCDPISGHATLYWYRQILGQGPELLVQFQDESVVDDSQLPKDRFSAERLKGVDSTLKIQPAELGDSAMYLCASSLGGLVGGTQYFGPGTRLLVL.

This clone was detected once. The chain employs TRBV28 and TRBJ1-4; D ambiguous. V lost 5 bases and J lost 4, with 14 bases in between. Germline lookup yields CDR1 MDHEN and CDR2 SYDVKM. The CDR3 totals 15 residues. CDR3 nucleotides: TGTGCCAGCAGTCCCCGGGGAGGGAGTAATGAAAAACTGTTTTTT. Amino acid sequence: CASSPRGGSNEKLFF.

V gene TRBV19 combines with J gene TRBJ1-4; 7 positions agree with TRBD1. V shed 6 bases and J 7 bases; nucleotides not matched to a gene: 5. This CDR3 comprises 13 residues. The germline CDR1 and CDR2 sequences are LNHDA and SQIVND (reference sequence). CDR3 protein: CASSYRGGEKLFF. CDR3 in DNA: TGTGCCAGTAGCTACAGGGGTGGTGAAAAACTGTTTTTT.

J is TRBJ2-1 and V is TRBV4-3; no reliable D call. Germline lookup yields CDR1 LGHNA and CDR2 YSLEER. The CDR3 length is 11 residues. V was shortened by 3 bases and J by 6 bases, with 3 bases between the two germline ends. The CDR3 DNA reads as TGCGCCAGCAGCCAGACCAATGAGCAGTTCTTC. It translates to CASSQTNEQFF.

This clone has just one count. This could be a read error, since a much larger clone is one nucleotide away. V and J are TRBV6-5 and TRBJ2-5; D remains unclear. Germline CDR1 is MNHEY and CDR2 is SVGAGI. CDR3 length equals 12 residues. V was pared by 6 bases and J by 0 bases, with 5 bases between. The CDR3 DNA reads TGTGCCAGCAGATCGTACCAAGAGACCCAGTACTTC. It yields the protein CASRSYQETQYF.

The rearrangement joins TRBV7-8 to TRBJ1-2; TRBD1 is a possible D gene (6 bases). The CDR3 is 15 amino acids. Germline V gene data show CDR1 as SGHVS and CDR2 as FQNEAQ. V shed 2 bases and J shed 2 bases, with 12 bases lying between them. The CDR3 region has the DNA TGTGCCAGCAGCTTATCTCTTGGGGGCAACTATGGCTACACCTTC. It is translated as CASSLSLGGNYGYTF.

The rearrangement joins TRBV18 to TRBJ2-2; weak D call: TRBD1 (5 bases). Trimming took off 8 bases at V and 2 bases at J, with 18 bases between the two ends. This CDR3 region has 16 residues. Germline loops: CDR1 KGHSH, CDR2 LQKENI. The CDR3 DNA reads as TGTGCCAGCGGTATGACAGACATTGGTAACACCGGGGAGCTGTTTTTT. Protein product: CASGMTDIGNTGELFF.

The chain joins TRBV18 to TRBJ2-3, with D tentatively TRBD1 (6 bases). Germline CDR1 reads KGHSH; CDR2 reads LQKENI. The CDR3 length is 16 residues. The V end lost 3 bases, the J end lost 6 bases, and 19 bases lay between the germline ends. CDR3 loop: CASSPPQGLVGDTQYF. Written as DNA, the CDR3 is TGTGCCAGCTCACCCCCCCAGGGGTTGGTCGGGGATACGCAGTATTTT.

The chain couples TRBV4-1 to TRBJ1-1; D call uncertain. Germline lookup yields CDR1 MGHRA and CDR2 YSYEKL. This CDR3 contains 16 residues. V was pared by 4 bases and J by 1 base, with 16 bases between. The CDR3 nucleotides are TGCGCCAGCAGCCTCCTGTGGCAGGTCGAGAACACTGAAGCTTTCTTT. Encoded protein: CASSLLWQVENTEAFF.

The J gene is TRBJ2-2, the V gene TRBV6-4; D may match TRBD1 or TRBD2 (5 bases each). The germline V gene encodes CDR1 MRHNA and CDR2 SNTAGT. With 3 bases removed from V and 3 bases from J, the gap between germline ends came to 8 bases. This CDR3 spans 14 amino acids. In nucleotides, the CDR3 is TGTGCCAGCAGTGAAGGGACGGACACCGGGGAGCTGTTTTTT. Translated, it gives CASSEGTDTGELFF.

The V gene is TRBV28, the J gene TRBJ2-7; 9 bases match TRBD2. CDR3 length: 15 residues. Germline V lookup: CDR1 MDHEN, CDR2 SYDVKM. Trimming at V came to 3 bases and at J to 6 bases, leaving 9 bases not matched to a gene. CDR3 DNA: TGTGCCAGCAGTTTTGAAGTGGCGGGAGGGGGCGAGCAGTACTTC. It encodes CASSFEVAGGGEQYF.

To note about this clone: One end of the junction does not line up with germline, which may come from a read error. This rearrangement joins TRBV11-2 to TRBJ2-5; TRBD1 aligns across 7 bases. Germline values: CDR1 SGHAT, CDR2 FQNNGV. This CDR3 is built from 12 residues. CDR3 sequence (DNA): TGTGCCAGCAGCCTGGCCCCGGGACAGCTCAACTTC. As protein: CASSLAPGQLNF. Complete variable domain (other parts from reference TRBV11-2 and TRBJ2-5): EAGVAQSPRYKIIEKRQSVAFWCNPISGHATLYWYQQILGQGPKLLIQFQNNGVVDDSQLPKDRFSAERLKGVDSTLKIQPAKLEDSAVYLCASSLAPGQLNFGPGTRLLVL.

This clone occurred many times. This sample also contains other DNA sequences that code for the same CDR3. The chain uses TRBV28 and TRBJ1-5; D remains ambiguous. Germline lookup yields CDR1 MDHEN and CDR2 SYDVKM. The CDR3 contains 13 residues. Trimming left V 6 bases short and J 4 bases short, with 10 bases between. CDR3 loop: CASSRTVNQPQHF. DNA for the CDR3: TGTGCCAGCAGCCGGACGGTAAATCAGCCCCAGCATTTT. Full variable domain (outside the CDR3, taken from reference TRBV28 and TRBJ1-5): DVKVTQSSRYLVKRTGEKVFLECVQDMDHENMFWYRQDPGLGLRLIYFSYDVKMKEKGDIPEGYSVSREKKERFSLILESASTNQTSMYLCASSRTVNQPQHFGDGTRLSIL.

The V and J genes are TRBV5-4 and TRBJ2-7, with D perhaps TRBD2 (5 bases). V was cut by 4 bases and J by 0 bases, with 11 bases left in between. The CDR3 is made up of 14 amino acids. In germline, CDR1 is SGHNT, CDR2 YYREEE (reference sequence). In DNA, the CDR3 is TGTGCCAGCAGCCAGGAGGTAAACTCCTACGAGCAGTACTTC. Its translation is CASSQEVNSYEQYF.

V usage is TRBV29-1 and J usage is TRBJ1-2; 9 nucleotides line up with TRBD1. The CDR3 totals 12 residues. Germline V gene lookup returns CDR1 SQVTM and CDR2 ANQGSEA. V was pared by 5 bases and J by 6 bases, with 4 bases of the junction left unmatched. The CDR3 protein is CSVRTGDDGYTF. In nucleotides, the CDR3 is TGCAGCGTTAGGACAGGGGATGATGGCTACACCTTC.